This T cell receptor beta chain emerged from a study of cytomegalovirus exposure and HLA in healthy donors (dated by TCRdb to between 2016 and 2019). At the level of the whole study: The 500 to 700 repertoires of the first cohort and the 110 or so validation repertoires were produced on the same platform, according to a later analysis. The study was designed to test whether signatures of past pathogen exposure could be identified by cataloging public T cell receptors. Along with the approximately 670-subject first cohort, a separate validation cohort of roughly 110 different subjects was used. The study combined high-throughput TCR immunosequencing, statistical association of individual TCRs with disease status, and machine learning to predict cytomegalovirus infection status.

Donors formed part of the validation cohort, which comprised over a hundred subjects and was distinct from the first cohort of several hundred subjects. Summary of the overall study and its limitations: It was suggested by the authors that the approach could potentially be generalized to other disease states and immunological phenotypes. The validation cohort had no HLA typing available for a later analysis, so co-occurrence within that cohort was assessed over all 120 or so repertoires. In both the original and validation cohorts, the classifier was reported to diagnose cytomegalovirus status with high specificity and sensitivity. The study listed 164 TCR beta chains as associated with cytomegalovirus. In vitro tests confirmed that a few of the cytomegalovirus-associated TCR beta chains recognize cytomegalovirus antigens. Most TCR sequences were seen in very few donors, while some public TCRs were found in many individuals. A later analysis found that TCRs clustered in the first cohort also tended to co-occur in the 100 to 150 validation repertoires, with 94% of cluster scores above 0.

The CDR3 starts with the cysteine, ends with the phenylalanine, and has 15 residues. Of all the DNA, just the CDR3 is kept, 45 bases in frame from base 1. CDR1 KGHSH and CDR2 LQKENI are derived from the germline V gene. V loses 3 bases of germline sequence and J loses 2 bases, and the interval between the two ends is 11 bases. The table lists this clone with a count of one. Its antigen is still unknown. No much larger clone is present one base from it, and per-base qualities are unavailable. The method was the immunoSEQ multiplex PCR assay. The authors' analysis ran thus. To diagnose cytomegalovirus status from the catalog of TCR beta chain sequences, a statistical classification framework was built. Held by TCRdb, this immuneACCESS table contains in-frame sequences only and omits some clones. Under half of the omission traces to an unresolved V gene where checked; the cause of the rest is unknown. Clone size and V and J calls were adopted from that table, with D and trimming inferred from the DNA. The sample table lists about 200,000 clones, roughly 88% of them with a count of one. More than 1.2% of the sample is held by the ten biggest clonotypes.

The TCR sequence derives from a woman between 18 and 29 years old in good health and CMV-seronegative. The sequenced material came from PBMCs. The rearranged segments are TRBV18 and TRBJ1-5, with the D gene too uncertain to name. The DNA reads TGTGCCAGCTCACCCCAGGAGGCCCGCAATCAGCCCCAGCATTTT. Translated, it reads CASSPQEARNQPQHF.